This T cell receptor (beta chain) emerged from a study of T cell clones after liver transplantation. Some clones are missing from TCRdb's copy, which holds only in-frame ones; the method was immunoSEQ multiplex PCR. The data hold about 7,900 clones, with roughly 80% observed a single time. Notes on the study in general: Circulating graft-donor-reactive CD4 TCRbeta sequences fell significantly post-transplant in most of the 8 subjects.

As regards this clone: Its antigen is as yet unknown.

The V gene's germline CDR1 is MDHEN and CDR2 SYDVKM. The junction had 9 bases not matched to a gene; V was cut back by 5 bases and J by 1 base. CDR3 length: 16 amino acids. Sample: CD8+ T cells from blood, taken before liver transplant. The receptor was derived from a human donor who received a liver transplant. The rearrangement joins TRBV28 to TRBJ2-3; 7 bases are shared with TRBD1. CDR3 loop: CASSLRQGKGTDTQYF. CDR3 coding DNA: TGTGCCAGCAGTCTCAGACAGGGTAAGGGCACAGATACGCAGTATTTT.